The 31 T cell receptor beta chains in this list originate from one sample, sequenced in a study of post-analysis software for immune sequencing data. Study-wide results and limits: A handful of TRBV segments were more frequent in patients than controls; TRBV5-6, TRBV5-1 and TRBV20-1 belonged to this group.

Incorporated into the TCR beta cDNA libraries were unique molecular identifiers, which served to reduce PCR and sequencing biases. TCRdb fed the PCR reads into MiXCR, producing one record per CDR3 protein. Of approximately 180,000 distinct CDR3 sequences detected, about 30% appear once; the ten largest clones hold more than 1.3%. These receptors lack a known antigen. Sample: blood. These receptors were taken from a girl aged 10 to 17 with multiple sclerosis.

This clonotype was detected ten times or more. The V call is TRBV20-1, the J call TRBJ2-3; 7 bases match TRBD2. Germline V gene lookup returns CDR1 DFQATT and CDR2 SNEGSKA (reference sequence). J gave up 4 bases and V 5 bases, and 9 bases lay outside the gene matches. This CDR3 comprises 14 residues. The CDR3 protein is CSASTSFIADTQYF. DNA of the CDR3: TGCAGTGCTTCGACTAGCTTCATCGCAGATACGCAGTATTTT.

On this clonotype itself: One end of the junction fails to match germline, which may point to a read error. The CDR3 here is CASSSGQGGSPLHF. As DNA, the CDR3 is TGTGCCAGCAGCTCGGGACAGGGCGGTTCACCTCTCCACTTT. This chain links TRBV7-9 with TRBJ1-6, with 9 bases fitting TRBD1. CDR3 size: 14 residues. CDR1 and CDR2 from the germline V gene are SEHNR and FQNEAQ (reference sequence).

This clonotype was seen more than once but under ten times. The chain combines TRBV3-1 with TRBJ1-1; no clear D. The germline V and J ends were trimmed by 0 bases and 12 bases, with 5 bases remaining between them. In germline, CDR1 is LGHDT, CDR2 YNNKEL (reference sequence). The CDR3 length is 10 residues. CDR3 region: CASSQERTFF. CDR3 bases: TGTGCCAGCAGCCAAGAAAGGACTTTCTTT.

This clonotype was found many times. This sequence joins TRBV7-2 and TRBJ2-1; no definite D call. CDR1 and CDR2 (germline): SGHTA, FQGNSA. Trimming left V 4 bases short and J 7 bases short, with 26 bases between. This CDR3 region has 18 residues. This chain's CDR3 is CASSSTFVRRTRGNEQFF. The CDR3 bases are TGTGCCAGCAGCTCGACTTTCGTAAGGCGGACCCGTGGGAATGAGCAGTTCTTC.

This sequence joins TRBV29-1 and TRBJ2-3, with 9 bases aligning to TRBD1. V lost 6 bases and J lost 1; bases outside the gene matches: 29. The CDR3 consists of 22 residues. Germline V CDR1 and CDR2: SQVTM, ANQGSEA. The CDR3 loop reads CSVDNRGRGQGSARSRTDTQYF. The DNA for the CDR3 is TGCAGCGTCGATAACCGGGGGCGGGGACAGGGATCCGCCAGATCGCGCACAGATACGCAGTATTTT.

This clonotype was counted only a few times. This may be a read error: a much more frequent sequence differs by one nucleotide. The chain has TRBV6-5 and TRBJ1-2; D not certain. The germline V and J ends were trimmed by 10 bases and 1 base, with 16 bases remaining between them. From germline, CDR1 is MNHEY and CDR2 SVGAGI. The CDR3 sequence is 14 residues long. CDR3 sequence reads: CANTIPGSNYGYTF. The CDR3 DNA is TGTGCCAACACCATACCAGGCAGTAACTATGGCTACACCTTC.

J is TRBJ1-1 and V is TRBV5-1; no clear D gene. Trimming took 3 bases from V and 4 from J, leaving 13 bases between them. CDR1 and CDR2 from the germline V gene are SGHRS and YFSETQ. The length of the CDR3 is 14 residues. The DNA of the CDR3 is TGCGCCAGCAGCTGGACGGCCCTTGGCACTGAAGCTTTCTTT. This sequence encodes CASSWTALGTEAFF.

The sample holds many counts of this clonotype. V usage is TRBV20-1 and J usage is TRBJ1-1, with unresolved D. The CDR3 covers 12 residues. The V and J ends lost 6 bases and 1 base respectively, with 9 bases between them. The germline gives CDR1 DFQATT, CDR2 SNEGSKA (reference sequence). CDR3 loop: CSAGGANTEAFF. The CDR3 DNA reads TGCAGTGCCGGCGGCGCGAACACTGAAGCTTTCTTT.

The V gene is TRBV4-1, the J gene TRBJ2-1, with 7 bases fitting TRBD1. Germline loops: CDR1 MGHRA, CDR2 YSYEKL. The CDR3 consists of 15 residues. After removal of 7 bases from V and 8 bases from J, the junction contained 14 bases not matched to a gene. CDR3 in DNA: TGCGCCAGCAACAGGGGACCTGGAAGGATGGATGAGCAGTTCTTC. Protein sequence: CASNRGPGRMDEQFF.

This clonotype was found a few times. This chain links TRBV3-1 with TRBJ2-3, with a possible D match to TRBD2 (5 bases). Germline CDR1 is LGHDT and CDR2 is YNNKEL (reference sequence). CDR3 length equals 13 residues. V lost 3 bases to trimming and J lost 6 bases, with 10 bases between them. As DNA, the CDR3 is TGTGCCAGCAGCCAGGGGAGATTGGATACGCAGTATTTT. The encoded protein is CASSQGRLDTQYF.

Comment on this clonotype: This may arise from a read error, as a much more abundant clone is one base away. The chain recombines TRBV12-3 or TRBV12-4 with TRBJ2-1; D remains unclear. The CDR3 contains 14 residues. Between the trimmed V and J ends, which lost 4 bases and 2 bases, there was a span of 9 bases. In DNA form, the CDR3 reads TGTGCCAGCAGTTCTCCAGGCCCCTACAATGAGCAGTTCTTC. Its translation: CASSSPGPYNEQFF.

This clonotype has more than one count but fewer than ten. The chain links TRBV12-3 or TRBV12-4 to TRBJ2-5; the D gene is possibly TRBD2 (6 bases). V was trimmed by 2 bases and J by 3 bases, leaving 13 bases between them. This CDR3 comprises 15 residues. The chain's CDR3 is CASSLRDSSKETQYF. CDR3 sequence (DNA): TGTGCCAGCAGTTTACGGGACTCCAGTAAAGAGACCCAGTACTTC.

V gene TRBV6-5 combines with J gene TRBJ1-2; D is undetermined. V lost 3 bases and J 10 bases, leaving 9 bases between the germline ends. CDR3 size: 11 residues. Germline CDR1 is MNHEY and CDR2 is SVGAGI. CDR3 sequence reads: CASSYKGNYTF. The CDR3 DNA follows: TGTGCCAGCAGTTATAAGGGAAACTACACCTTC.

As regards this clonotype: A much larger clone lies one base from this, so it may be a read error. The genes are TRBV28 and TRBJ2-1; possibly TRBD2 for D (5 bases). CDR3 length: 12 residues. The ends were cut back, 6 bases at V and 11 bases at J, with 14 bases in the middle. Germline CDR1 and CDR2: MDHEN and SYDVKM. CDR3 nucleotide sequence: TGTGCCAGCAGCTTCTTAGACTACAAGCAGTTCTTC. Amino acids: CASSFLDYKQFF.

This clonotype occurred a few times. The chain has TRBV12-3 or TRBV12-4 and TRBJ1-2; D is ambiguous. V lost 5 bases, J lost 4 bases, and 17 bases lay in between. The CDR3 has 15 amino acids. The CDR3 DNA reads TGTGCCAGCAGTCCTCTACTTCTACAGCCCTATGGCTACACCTTC. This encodes CASSPLLLQPYGYTF.

In the case of this clonotype: This could be a read error, since a much larger clone is one nucleotide away. This rearrangement joins TRBV5-1 to TRBJ2-3; D may be TRBD1 or TRBD2 (5 bases each). The CDR3 consists of 14 residues. The V gene lost 4 bases and the J gene lost 2 bases, with 11 bases spanning the gap. The germline V gene has CDR1 SGHRS and CDR2 YFSETQ. The CDR3 loop is CASSNDGATDTQYF. In DNA form, the CDR3 reads TGCGCCAGCAGCAACGACGGGGCCACAGATACGCAGTATTTT.

This chain joins TRBV5-1 and TRBJ1-1; possible D gene TRBD1, 6 bases. Germline assignment: CDR1 SGHRS and CDR2 YFSETQ. The CDR3 spans 15 residues. The V end lost 4 bases, the J end lost 1 base, and 14 bases lay between the germline ends. The CDR3 sequence is CASSELRGANTEAFF. DNA for the CDR3: TGCGCCAGCAGCGAGCTCAGGGGCGCGAACACTGAAGCTTTCTTT.

In this sample, this clonotype turned up a few times. This rearrangement joins TRBV5-1 to TRBJ2-3; D unclear. The germline gives CDR1 SGHRS, CDR2 YFSETQ. V shed 0 bases and J shed 0 bases, with 8 bases lying between them. CDR3 length: 15 amino acids. CDR3 in amino acids: CASSLDLPSTDTQYF. The CDR3 region has the DNA TGCGCCAGCAGCTTGGACCTCCCTAGCACAGATACGCAGTATTTT.

CDR3 protein: CASSPALRSYSSYEQYF. DNA for the CDR3: TGCGCCAGCAGCCCCGCGCTCCGGAGTTACAGCTCCTACGAGCAGTACTTC. The genes are TRBV5-1 and TRBJ2-7, with no clear D. CDR1 is SGHRS and CDR2 is YFSETQ in the germline V gene. There are 17 residues in the CDR3. Trimming removed 4 bases at V and 0 bases at J, with 20 bases between. The variable domain in full, completed from reference TRBV5-1 and TRBJ2-7, reads KAGVTQTPRYLIKTRGQQVTLSCSPISGHRSVSWYQQTPGQGLQFLFEYFSETQRNKGNFPGRFSGRQFSNSRSEMNVSTLELGDSALYLCASSPALRSYSSYEQYFGPGTRLTVT.

This clonotype was detected ten times or more. Here the CDR3 reads CASSLPARLAGVRNEQFF. The CDR3 DNA reads TGTGCCAGCAGCCTCCCAGCCCGACTAGCGGGAGTAAGAAATGAGCAGTTCTTC. The rearrangement links TRBV7-9 to TRBJ2-1, with 12 bases aligning to TRBD2. The CDR3 is 18 residues long. Per germline, CDR1 SEHNR and CDR2 FQNEAQ (reference sequence). J was trimmed by 7 bases and V by 5 bases; bases with no gene match: 15.

The V gene is TRBV4-1, the J gene TRBJ2-7; D is undetermined. The germline V gene encodes CDR1 MGHRA and CDR2 YSYEKL. The germline V and J ends were trimmed by 0 bases and 0 bases, with 12 bases remaining between them. The CDR3 is 16 amino acids. CDR3 sequence (DNA): TGCGCCAGCAGCCAAGATAAGAGACTCGTCTCCTACGAGCAGTACTTC. Amino acids: CASSQDKRLVSYEQYF.

V usage is TRBV18 and J usage is TRBJ1-1; 10 bases match TRBD1. Germline-derived CDR1 and CDR2 are KGHSH and LQKENI. The trim removed 6 bases at V and 8 bases at J, leaving 12 bases unmatched. The CDR3 contains 15 residues. As DNA, the CDR3 is TGTGCCAGCTCGGTGGGACAGGGGAGCCCCTGGGAAGCTTTCTTT. Translation: CASSVGQGSPWEAFF.

This chain connects TRBV10-3 to TRBJ1-1; D is ambiguous. CDR1 is ENHRY, CDR2 SYGVKD, per germline. V lost 6 bases and J lost 1, with 6 bases in between. The CDR3 runs 12 residues. CDR3 in amino acids: CAISPANTEAFF. The DNA of the CDR3 is TGTGCCATCAGCCCGGCGAACACTGAAGCTTTCTTT.

A remark on this clonotype: This may arise from a read error, as a much more abundant clone is one base away. CDR3 nucleotide sequence: TGTGCCAGCGGGGGGACAGAAGCTTTTTCCTCCTACGAGCAGTACTTC. It specifies CASGGTEAFSSYEQYF. This rearrangement joins TRBV9 to TRBJ2-7; TRBD1 is a possible D gene (7 bases). The germline V and J ends were trimmed by 7 bases and 0 bases, with 20 bases remaining between them. This CDR3 is built from 16 residues. Germline V lookup: CDR1 SGDLS, CDR2 YYNGEE.

The chain uses TRBV10-2 and TRBJ2-7, with 10 nucleotides matching TRBD1. The germline V gene has CDR1 WSHSY and CDR2 SAAADI. There are 16 residues in the CDR3. The J segment lost 3 bases and the V segment lost 7 bases, leaving 12 bases of the junction unmatched. The CDR3 region is CASTRPGQGVIYEQYF. CDR3 nucleotides: TGCGCCAGCACCAGACCCGGACAGGGGGTCATCTACGAGCAGTACTTC.

The sample holds one count of this clonotype. A much larger clone lies a single base off, so this may be a read error. This chain joins TRBV5-1 and TRBJ2-7, with D perhaps assigned TRBD1 or TRBD2 (6 bases each). CDR1 is SGHRS, CDR2 YFSETQ, per germline. The germline V and J ends were trimmed by 3 bases and 12 bases, with 25 bases remaining between them. The CDR3 runs 15 residues. The CDR3 DNA follows: TGCGCCAGCAGCTCCGGAGGGGGTGATTTGGAGACCCGGTACTTC. Protein sequence: CASSSGGGDLETRYF.

For this clonotype: A much larger clone is a single base away; this may be a read error. The rearrangement links TRBV7-9 to TRBJ2-7; D is possibly TRBD2 (6 bases). CDR1 is SEHNR and CDR2 is FQNEAQ in the germline V gene (reference sequence). The CDR3 loop spans 16 amino acids. Trimming stripped 1 base from V and 12 bases from J, with 25 bases between. The CDR3 region is CASSLEASVGKNIRYF. DNA for the CDR3: TGTGCCAGCAGCTTAGAGGCTAGCGTCGGCAAAAACATTCGGTACTTC.

Many counts were recorded for this clonotype. The chain employs TRBV4-2 and TRBJ2-1; D not certain. This CDR3 region has 15 residues. CDR1 and CDR2 from the germline V gene are LGHNA and YNFKEQ. The V gene lost 2 bases and the J gene lost 8 bases, with 16 bases spanning the gap. CDR3 bases: TGTGCCAGCAGCCAAAATATCGATAGTGCGGATGAGCAGTTCTTC. It codes for CASSQNIDSADEQFF.

This clonotype was observed at least ten times. V and J are TRBV20-1 and TRBJ2-1; 8 bases align to TRBD2. This CDR3 region has 16 residues. Looked up from germline, CDR1 is DFQATT and CDR2 is SNEGSKA (reference sequence). Trimming took 1 base from V and 0 from J; bases not matched to a gene: 5. The CDR3 loop reads CSARVGSGISYNEQFF. The CDR3 DNA follows: TGCAGTGCTAGAGTTGGTAGCGGGATCTCCTACAATGAGCAGTTCTTC.

This clonotype was observed a few times. V usage is TRBV30 and J usage is TRBJ1-1; no clear D. Germline V gene sequence: CDR1 GTSNPN, CDR2 SVGIG (reference sequence). The CDR3 runs to 13 residues. The V gene lost 0 bases and the J gene lost 1 base, with 6 bases spanning the gap. Written as DNA, the CDR3 is TGTGCCTGGAGTGTTGAAGGGAACACTGAAGCTTTCTTT. This translates into CAWSVEGNTEAFF.

This clonotype was seen repeatedly, ten times or more. The chain links TRBV10-3 to TRBJ2-7; 10 bases align to TRBD1. V gave up 3 bases and J gave up 2 bases; unmatched junction bases: 7. Germline V lookup: CDR1 ENHRY, CDR2 SYGVKD. The CDR3 sequence is 16 residues long. This chain's CDR3 is CAISDHRDRGTYEQYF. Here the CDR3 DNA reads TGTGCCATCAGTGATCACCGGGACAGGGGAACCTACGAGCAGTACTTC.